The present entry profiles one T cell receptor (beta chain) with its context. What it binds is unknown. The repertoire was sequenced with immunoSEQ multiplex PCR; TCRdb's copy has only in-frame clones and lacks some. The sample includes some 46,000 clones, more than 70% of them seen just once. The source of the sample is a study of OX40 agonist ivuxolimab in advanced cancers. Study-level background: Given to patients was ivuxolimab, an agonistic anti-OX40 (CD134) antibody.

The study's findings and limits: Some patients without response likewise showed low normalized clonal expansion. CD4+ and CD8+ T cells in blood underwent clonal expansion by week 6 at 0.1 to 3.0 mg/kg.

The source is an adult with an advanced solid tumor such as melanoma, head and neck, liver or kidney cancer. The specimen was CD4+ or CD8+ T cells sorted from blood, collected in a trial of the OX40 agonist ivuxolimab.

The CDR3 nucleotides read TGTGCCAGCAGCCAAGGGACAGCCCAGCACTTT. Translated: CASSQGTAQHF. The rearrangement links TRBV14 to TRBJ1-6; weak D call: TRBD1 (6 bases). Per germline, CDR1 SGHDN and CDR2 FVKESK. This CDR3 is 11 amino acids long. Trimming stripped 1 base from V and 19 bases from J, with 11 bases between.